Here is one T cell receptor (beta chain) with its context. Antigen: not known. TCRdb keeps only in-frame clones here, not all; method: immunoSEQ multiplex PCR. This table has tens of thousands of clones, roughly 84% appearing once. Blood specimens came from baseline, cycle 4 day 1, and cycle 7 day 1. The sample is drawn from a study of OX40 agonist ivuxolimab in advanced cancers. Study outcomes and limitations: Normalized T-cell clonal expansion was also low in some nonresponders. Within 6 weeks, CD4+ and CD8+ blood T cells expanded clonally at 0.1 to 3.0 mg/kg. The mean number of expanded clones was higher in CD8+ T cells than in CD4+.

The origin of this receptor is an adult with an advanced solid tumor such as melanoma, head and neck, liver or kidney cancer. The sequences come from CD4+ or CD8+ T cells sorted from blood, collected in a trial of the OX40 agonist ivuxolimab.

The CDR3 reads CASSLDGQGARNYGYTF. CDR3 coding DNA: TGTGCCAGCAGCTTAGACGGACAGGGGGCGAGGAACTATGGCTACACCTTC. V is TRBV7-8 and J is TRBJ1-2; 11 nucleotides line up with TRBD1. The CDR3 totals 17 residues. In germline, CDR1 is SGHVS, CDR2 FQNEAQ. V shed 1 base, J shed 2 bases, and the junction held 6 bases outside the gene matches.